This TCR beta chain emerged from a study of cytomegalovirus exposure and HLA in healthy donors. Findings of the study overall: In an earlier analysis, most TCR beta V segments were productive about 87% or about 30% of the time.

PCR primers comprised 60 Vbeta and 13 Jbeta primers. Sequencing used immunoSEQ multiplex PCR; TCRdb keeps in-frame clones, though not all of them. The repertoire holds some 130,000 clones, with 70% to 75% as singletons. V shed 6 bases and J shed 3 bases, with 8 bases lying between them. The CDR3 length is 11 residues. Per the germline V gene, CDR1 is DFQATT and CDR2 is SNEGSKA (reference sequence). With regard to this clone: As yet, its antigen is unknown.

The chain uses TRBV20-1 and TRBJ1-2; D is undetermined. This receptor was taken from a man aged 25 to 40 in good health and CMV-seronegative. The source material was PBMCs. The CDR3 coding sequence is TGCAGTGCACCAGATGACTATGGCTACACCTTC. This codes for CSAPDDYGYTF.